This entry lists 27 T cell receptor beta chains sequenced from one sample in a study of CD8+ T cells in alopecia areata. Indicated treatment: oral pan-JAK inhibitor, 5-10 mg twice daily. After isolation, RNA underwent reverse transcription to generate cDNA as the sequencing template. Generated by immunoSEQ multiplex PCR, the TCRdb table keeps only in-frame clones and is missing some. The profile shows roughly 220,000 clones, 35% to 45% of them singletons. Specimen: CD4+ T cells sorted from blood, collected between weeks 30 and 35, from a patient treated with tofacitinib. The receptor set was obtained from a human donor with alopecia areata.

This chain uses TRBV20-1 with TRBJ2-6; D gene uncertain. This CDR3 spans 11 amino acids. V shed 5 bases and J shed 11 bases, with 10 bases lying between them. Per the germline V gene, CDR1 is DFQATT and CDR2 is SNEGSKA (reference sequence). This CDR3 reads CSAGSQDVLTF. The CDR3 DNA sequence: TGCAGTGCTGGGTCGCAAGACGTCCTGACTTTC.

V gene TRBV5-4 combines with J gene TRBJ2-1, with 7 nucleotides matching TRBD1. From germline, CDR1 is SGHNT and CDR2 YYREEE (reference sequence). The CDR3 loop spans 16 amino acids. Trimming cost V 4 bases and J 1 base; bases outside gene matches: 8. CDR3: CASSIRQGYSYNEQFF. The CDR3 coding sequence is TGTGCCAGCAGCATTCGACAGGGCTATTCCTACAATGAGCAGTTCTTC.

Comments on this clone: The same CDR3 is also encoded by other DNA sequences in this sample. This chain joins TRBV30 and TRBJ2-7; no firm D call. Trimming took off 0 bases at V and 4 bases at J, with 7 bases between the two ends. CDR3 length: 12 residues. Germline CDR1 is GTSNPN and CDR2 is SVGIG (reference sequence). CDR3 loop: CAWSVGQYEQYF. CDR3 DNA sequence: TGTGCCTGGAGTGTAGGGCAGTACGAGCAGTACTTC.

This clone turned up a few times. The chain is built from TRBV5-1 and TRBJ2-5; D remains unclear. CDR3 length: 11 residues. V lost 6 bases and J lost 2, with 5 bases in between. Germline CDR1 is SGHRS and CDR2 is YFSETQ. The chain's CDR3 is CASMGQETQYF. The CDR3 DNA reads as TGCGCCAGCATGGGTCAAGAGACCCAGTACTTC.

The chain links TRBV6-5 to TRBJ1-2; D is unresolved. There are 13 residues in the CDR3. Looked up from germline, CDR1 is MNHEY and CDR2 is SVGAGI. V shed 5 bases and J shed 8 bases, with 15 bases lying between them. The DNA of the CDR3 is TGTGCCAGCAGTCTTAACGGACGCGGCGGCTACACCTTC. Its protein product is CASSLNGRGGYTF.

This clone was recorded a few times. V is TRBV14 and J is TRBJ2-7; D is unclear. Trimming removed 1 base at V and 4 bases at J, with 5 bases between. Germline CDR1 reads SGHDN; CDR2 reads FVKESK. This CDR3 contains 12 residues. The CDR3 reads CASSQVAYEQYF. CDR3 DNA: TGTGCCAGCAGCCAAGTTGCGTACGAGCAGTACTTC.

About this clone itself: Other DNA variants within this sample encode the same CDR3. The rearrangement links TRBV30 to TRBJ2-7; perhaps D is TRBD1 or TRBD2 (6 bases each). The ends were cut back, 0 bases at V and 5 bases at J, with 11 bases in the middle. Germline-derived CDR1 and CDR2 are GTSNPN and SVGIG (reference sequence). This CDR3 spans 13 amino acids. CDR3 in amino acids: CAWSVLEGDEQYF. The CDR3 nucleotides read TGTGCCTGGAGTGTACTGGAGGGGGACGAGCAGTACTTC. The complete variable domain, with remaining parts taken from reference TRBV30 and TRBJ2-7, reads SQTIHQWPATLVQPVGSPLSLECTVEGTSNPNLYWYRQAAGRGLQLLFYSVGIGQISSEVPQNLSASRPQDRQFILSSKKLLLSDSGFYLCAWSVLEGDEQYFGPGTRLTVT.

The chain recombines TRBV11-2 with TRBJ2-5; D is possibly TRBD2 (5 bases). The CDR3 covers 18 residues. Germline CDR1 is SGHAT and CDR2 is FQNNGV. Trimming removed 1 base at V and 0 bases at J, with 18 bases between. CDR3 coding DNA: TGTGCCAGCAGCTTAGGTGGAGGAGGTAGCGCCTACCAAGAGACCCAGTACTTC. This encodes CASSLGGGGSAYQETQYF.

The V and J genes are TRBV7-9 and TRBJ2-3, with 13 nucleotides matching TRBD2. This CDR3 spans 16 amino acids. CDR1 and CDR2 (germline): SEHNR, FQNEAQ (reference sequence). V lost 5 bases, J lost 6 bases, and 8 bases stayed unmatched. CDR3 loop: CASSPGLAGRLDTQYF. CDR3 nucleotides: TGTGCCAGCAGCCCGGGACTAGCGGGGCGTCTGGATACGCAGTATTTT.

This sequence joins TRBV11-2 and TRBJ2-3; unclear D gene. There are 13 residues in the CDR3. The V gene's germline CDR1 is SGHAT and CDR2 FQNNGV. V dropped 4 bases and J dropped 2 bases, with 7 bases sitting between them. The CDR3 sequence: CASSSSPTDTQYF. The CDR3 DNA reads TGTGCCAGCAGCTCTAGTCCCACAGATACGCAGTATTTT. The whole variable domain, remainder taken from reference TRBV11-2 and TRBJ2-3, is EAGVAQSPRYKIIEKRQSVAFWCNPISGHATLYWYQQILGQGPKLLIQFQNNGVVDDSQLPKDRFSAERLKGVDSTLKIQPAKLEDSAVYLCASSSSPTDTQYFGPGTRLTVL.

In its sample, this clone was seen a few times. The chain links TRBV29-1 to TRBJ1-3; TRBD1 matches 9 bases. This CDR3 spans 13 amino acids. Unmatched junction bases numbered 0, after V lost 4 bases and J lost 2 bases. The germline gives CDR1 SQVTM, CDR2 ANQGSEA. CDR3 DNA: TGCAGCGTTGGGGACAGGGCTGGAAACACCATATATTTT. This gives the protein CSVGDRAGNTIYF.

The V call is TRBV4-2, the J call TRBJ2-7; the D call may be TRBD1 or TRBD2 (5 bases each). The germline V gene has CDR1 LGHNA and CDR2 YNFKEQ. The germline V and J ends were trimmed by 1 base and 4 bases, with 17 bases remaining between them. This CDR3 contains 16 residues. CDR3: CASSQALRQGVYEQYF. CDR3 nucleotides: TGTGCCAGCAGCCAAGCTCTCCGCCAGGGAGTATACGAGCAGTACTTC.

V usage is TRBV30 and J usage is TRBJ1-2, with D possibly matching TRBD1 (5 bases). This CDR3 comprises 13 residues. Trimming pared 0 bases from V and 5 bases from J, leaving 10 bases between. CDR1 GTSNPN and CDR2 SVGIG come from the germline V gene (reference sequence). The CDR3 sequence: CAWSVQGQYGYTF. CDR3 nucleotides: TGTGCCTGGAGTGTCCAGGGTCAGTATGGCTACACCTTC.

The DNA of the CDR3 is TGTGCCTGGAGGCCCACTGACAGGGAAAATGGCTACACCTTC. Its translation is CAWRPTDRENGYTF. This sequence joins TRBV30 and TRBJ1-2; 7 bases are a match to TRBD1. The CDR3 spans 14 residues. The germline V gene has CDR1 GTSNPN and CDR2 SVGIG (reference sequence). V gave up 3 bases and J gave up 6 bases; unmatched junction bases: 10.

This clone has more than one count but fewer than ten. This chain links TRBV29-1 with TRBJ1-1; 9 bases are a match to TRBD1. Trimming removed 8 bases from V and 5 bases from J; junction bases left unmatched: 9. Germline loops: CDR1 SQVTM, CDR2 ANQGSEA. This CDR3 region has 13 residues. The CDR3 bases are TGCAGCTCCCTCGGGACAGGGCGGACTGAAGCTTTCTTT. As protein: CSSLGTGRTEAFF.

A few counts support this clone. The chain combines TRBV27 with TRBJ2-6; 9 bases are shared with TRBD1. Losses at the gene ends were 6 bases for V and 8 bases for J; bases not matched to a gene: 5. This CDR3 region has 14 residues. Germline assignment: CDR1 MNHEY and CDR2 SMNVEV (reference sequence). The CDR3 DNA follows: TGTGCCAGCAGACGGACAGGGGTCTCCAACGTCCTGACTTTC. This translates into CASRRTGVSNVLTF. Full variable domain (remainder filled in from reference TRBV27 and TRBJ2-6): EAQVTQNPRYLITVTGKKLTVTCSQNMNHEYMSWYRQDPGLGLRQIYYSMNVEVTDKGDVPEGYKVSRKEKRNFPLILESPSPNQTSLYFCASRRTGVSNVLTFGAGSRLTVL.

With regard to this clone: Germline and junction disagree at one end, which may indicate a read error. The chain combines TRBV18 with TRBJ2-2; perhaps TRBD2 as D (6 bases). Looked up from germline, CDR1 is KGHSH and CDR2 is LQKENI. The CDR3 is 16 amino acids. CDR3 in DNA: TGTGCCAGCTCACCACCCGGGCTAGCGAAGACCGGGGAGCTGTTTTTT. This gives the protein CASSPPGLAKTGELFF.

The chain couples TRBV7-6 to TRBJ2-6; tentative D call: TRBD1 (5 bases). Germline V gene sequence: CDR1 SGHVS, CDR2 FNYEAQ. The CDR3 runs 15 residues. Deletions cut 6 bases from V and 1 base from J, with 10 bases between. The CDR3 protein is CASRRGESGANVLTF. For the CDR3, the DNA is TGTGCCAGCAGAAGGGGCGAGTCTGGGGCCAACGTCCTGACTTTC.

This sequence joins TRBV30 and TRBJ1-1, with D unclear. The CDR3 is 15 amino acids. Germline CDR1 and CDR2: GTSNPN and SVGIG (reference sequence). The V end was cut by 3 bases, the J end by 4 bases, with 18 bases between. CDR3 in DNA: TGTGCCTGGAGGATACACGGAGGCCCCCTCACTGAAGCTTTCTTT. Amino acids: CAWRIHGGPLTEAFF.

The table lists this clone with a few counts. CDR3 nucleotide sequence: TGCAGCGTTGTAAATCTGGACTACGAGCAGTACTTC. Protein product: CSVVNLDYEQYF. This sequence joins TRBV29-1 and TRBJ2-7; D remains ambiguous. Deletions cut 4 bases from V and 3 bases from J, with 10 bases between. CDR1 is SQVTM, CDR2 ANQGSEA, per germline. This CDR3 has 12 residues.

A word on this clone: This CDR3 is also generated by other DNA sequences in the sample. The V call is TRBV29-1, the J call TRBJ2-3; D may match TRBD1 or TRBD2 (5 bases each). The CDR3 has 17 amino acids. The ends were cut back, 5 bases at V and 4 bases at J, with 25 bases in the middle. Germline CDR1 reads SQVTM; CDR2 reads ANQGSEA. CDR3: CSVPLRGLRSPSDTQYF. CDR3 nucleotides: TGCAGCGTTCCACTCCGGGGCCTCAGGTCCCCTTCAGATACGCAGTATTTT.

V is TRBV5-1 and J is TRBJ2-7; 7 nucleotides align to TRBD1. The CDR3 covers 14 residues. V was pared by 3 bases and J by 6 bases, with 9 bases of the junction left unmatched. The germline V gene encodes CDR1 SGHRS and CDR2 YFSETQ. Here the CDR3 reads CASSSLTGSREQYF. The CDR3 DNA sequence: TGCGCCAGCAGCTCGCTGACAGGGTCTCGCGAGCAGTACTTC.

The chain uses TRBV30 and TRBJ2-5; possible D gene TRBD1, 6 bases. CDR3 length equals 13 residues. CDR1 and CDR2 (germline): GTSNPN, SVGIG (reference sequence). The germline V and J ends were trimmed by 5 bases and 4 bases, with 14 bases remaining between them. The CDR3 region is CAWGGRIGETQYF. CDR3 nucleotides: TGTGCCTGGGGGGGCCGGATCGGAGAGACCCAGTACTTC.

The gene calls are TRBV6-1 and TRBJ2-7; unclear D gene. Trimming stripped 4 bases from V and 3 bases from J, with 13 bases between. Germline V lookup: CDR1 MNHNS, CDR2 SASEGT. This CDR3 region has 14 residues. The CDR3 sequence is CASSVGRTLYEQYF. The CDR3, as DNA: TGTGCCAGCAGTGTTGGGCGAACCCTCTACGAGCAGTACTTC.

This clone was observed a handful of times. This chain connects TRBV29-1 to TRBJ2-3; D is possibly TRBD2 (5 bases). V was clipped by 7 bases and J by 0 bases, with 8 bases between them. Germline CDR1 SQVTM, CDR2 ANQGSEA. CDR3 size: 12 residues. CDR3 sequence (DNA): TGCAGCGGACGGACTAGCACAGATACGCAGTATTTT. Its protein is CSGRTSTDTQYF.

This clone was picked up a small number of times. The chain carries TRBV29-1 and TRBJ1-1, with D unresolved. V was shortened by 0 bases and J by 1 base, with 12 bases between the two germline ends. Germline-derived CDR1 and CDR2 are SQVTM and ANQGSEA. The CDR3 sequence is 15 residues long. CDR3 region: CSVEDPLLGNTEAFF. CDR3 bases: TGCAGCGTTGAAGATCCTCTTTTGGGGAACACTGAAGCTTTCTTT.

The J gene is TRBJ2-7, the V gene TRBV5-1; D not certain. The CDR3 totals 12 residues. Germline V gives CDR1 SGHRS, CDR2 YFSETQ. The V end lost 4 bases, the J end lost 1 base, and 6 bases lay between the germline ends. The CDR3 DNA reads TGCGCCAGCAGCAAGGAGTCCTACGAGCAGTACTTC. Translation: CASSKESYEQYF.